This entry lists 28 T cell receptor beta chains sequenced from one sample in a study of blood T cell repertoires in COVID-19. Sequencing was performed with immunoSEQ multiplex PCR; in TCRdb, only in-frame clones are kept and a portion is missing. The repertoire has around 400,000 clones, approximately 89% of them found once; the top ten carry 2.3%. The sequenced sample consisted of peripheral blood. All receptors come from a woman aged 55-70 years with COVID-19, enrolled during active disease.

The chain carries TRBV30 and TRBJ2-7; possible D gene TRBD1, 5 bases. The CDR3 consists of 14 residues. With 2 bases removed from V and 5 bases from J, the gap between germline ends came to 16 bases. Per germline, CDR1 GTSNPN and CDR2 SVGIG (reference sequence). CDR3: CAWSPGASRDEQYF. CDR3 sequence (DNA): TGTGCCTGGAGTCCTGGGGCGTCTCGGGACGAGCAGTACTTC.

The gene calls are TRBV27 and TRBJ2-5; the match to TRBD1 covers 8 bases. Germline V gene lookup returns CDR1 MNHEY and CDR2 SMNVEV (reference sequence). This CDR3 region has 17 residues. The V gene end was trimmed by 4 bases and the J gene end by 1 base; junction bases not matched to a gene: 11. The CDR3 DNA reads TGTGCCAGCAGTTCCCTGTCGACAGGGGCCCGCCAAGAGACCCAGTACTTC. This translates into CASSSLSTGARQETQYF.

The chain is built from TRBV2 and TRBJ1-5; perhaps TRBD1 as D (6 bases). CDR3 length: 17 amino acids. The V gene's germline CDR1 is SNHLY and CDR2 FYNNEI. Trimming removed 5 bases from V and 3 bases from J, with 20 bases in between. This CDR3 reads CASSRIQQGAYNQPQHF. The CDR3 region has the DNA TGTGCCAGCAGTAGAATTCAACAGGGAGCCTACAATCAGCCCCAGCATTTT.

The chain recombines TRBV5-1 with TRBJ1-2; D unresolved. CDR3 length equals 16 residues. Germline-derived CDR1 and CDR2 are SGHRS and YFSETQ. The V end was cut by 1 base, the J end by 0 bases, with 13 bases between. In DNA form, the CDR3 reads TGCGCCAGCAGCTTGCGAGGGAACCTAGCTAACTATGGCTACACCTTC. This gives the protein CASSLRGNLANYGYTF. Supplemented by reference TRBV5-1 and TRBJ1-2, the full variable domain reads KAGVTQTPRYLIKTRGQQVTLSCSPISGHRSVSWYQQTPGQGLQFLFEYFSETQRNKGNFPGRFSGRQFSNSRSEMNVSTLELGDSALYLCASSLRGNLANYGYTFGSGTRLTVV.

In this sample, this clone turned up once. This chain connects TRBV3-1 (or the pseudogene TRBV3-2) to TRBJ2-7; unclear D gene. Deletions cut 4 bases from V and 1 base from J, with 5 bases between. Germline V gene data show CDR1 as LGHDT and CDR2 as YNNKEL (reference sequence). This CDR3 is built from 12 residues. CDR3 protein: CASSRSSYEQYF. CDR3 in DNA: TGTGCCAGCAGCCGGAGTTCCTACGAGCAGTACTTC.

The rearrangement links TRBV10-3 to TRBJ1-2, with D possibly matching TRBD1 (5 bases). V was cut by 0 bases and J by 7 bases, with 9 bases left in between. Germline V gene data show CDR1 as ENHRY and CDR2 as SYGVKD. The CDR3 length is 13 residues. In DNA, the CDR3 is TGTGCCATCAGTGAGTCGACAGCCTCTGGCTACACCTTC. This translates into CAISESTASGYTF.

J is TRBJ2-1 and V is TRBV4-1, with 9 bases fitting TRBD2. V lost 3 bases, J lost 6 bases, and 9 bases stayed unmatched. The germline V gene encodes CDR1 MGHRA and CDR2 YSYEKL. The CDR3 spans 16 residues. Here the CDR3 DNA reads TGCGCCAGCAGCCACGTCGGGACTAGCTTATCCAATGAGCAGTTCTTC. Translated: CASSHVGTSLSNEQFF.

The gene calls are TRBV6-6 and TRBJ2-3; 7 bases are a match to TRBD1. CDR3 length equals 14 residues. The junction had 4 bases not matched to a gene; V was cut back by 5 bases and J by 2 bases. Germline lookup yields CDR1 MNHNY and CDR2 SVGAGI (reference sequence). CDR3 sequence (DNA): TGTGCCAGCAGTGGCCAGGGGGTCACAGATACGCAGTATTTT. Its translation is CASSGQGVTDTQYF.

The rearrangement uses TRBV4-1 and TRBJ2-7, with a weak D call TRBD1 (6 bases). Looked up from germline, CDR1 is MGHRA and CDR2 is YSYEKL. CDR3 size: 15 residues. Trimming pared 3 bases from V and 1 base from J, leaving 13 bases between. The CDR3 spells CASSHRDRSSYEQYF. The CDR3 DNA sequence: TGCGCCAGCAGCCACCGAGACAGGAGTTCCTACGAGCAGTACTTC.

The chain couples TRBV6-4 to TRBJ1-1; a weak D match, TRBD1 (6 bases). Germline CDR1 is MRHNA and CDR2 is SNTAGT. V was cut by 6 bases and J by 1 base, with 15 bases left in between. The CDR3 extends over 15 amino acids. CDR3 in DNA: TGTGCCAGCAGGAGTGAACAGGGACAGAACACTGAAGCTTTCTTT. Amino acids: CASRSEQGQNTEAFF.

This rearrangement joins TRBV25-1 to TRBJ2-7, with TRBD1 matching over 10 bases. Germline values: CDR1 MGHDK, CDR2 SYGVNS. V dropped 2 bases and J dropped 5; count of bases not matched to a gene: 3. The CDR3 sequence is 14 residues long. The chain's CDR3 is CASSEVTGGHEQYF. For the CDR3, the DNA is TGTGCCAGCAGTGAAGTGACAGGGGGCCACGAGCAGTACTTC.

This rearrangement joins TRBV5-4 to TRBJ2-6; D call uncertain. The CDR3 is made up of 16 amino acids. CDR1 is SGHNT, CDR2 YYREEE, per germline (reference sequence). Trimming left V 0 bases short and J 0 bases short, with 7 bases between. Written as DNA, the CDR3 is TGTGCCAGCAGCTTGGTAACTCTCTCTGGGGCCAACGTCCTGACTTTC. As protein: CASSLVTLSGANVLTF.

This chain uses TRBV5-4 with TRBJ2-2, with TRBD2 matching 13 bases. CDR1 and CDR2 from the germline V gene are SGHNT and YYREEE (reference sequence). CDR3 length: 17 residues. The junction had 12 bases not matched to a gene; V was cut back by 5 bases and J by 8 bases. In DNA form, the CDR3 reads TGTGCCAGCAGTTATGGTGGACTAGCGGGGGAAGGGGGGGAGCTGTTTTTT. Amino acids: CASSYGGLAGEGGELFF.

The chain links TRBV7-8 to TRBJ2-3, with 7 bases aligning to TRBD1. Trimming took 4 bases from V and 1 from J; bases not matched to a gene: 8. The CDR3 loop spans 16 amino acids. Germline V gives CDR1 SGHVS, CDR2 FQNEAQ. CDR3 amino acids: CASSSYDRAGTDTQYF. CDR3 bases: TGTGCCAGCAGCTCTTACGACAGGGCGGGCACAGATACGCAGTATTTT.

This clone was recorded at least ten times. J is TRBJ1-2 and V is TRBV5-5; TRBD1 is a possible D gene (6 bases). The CDR3 loop spans 14 amino acids. V lost 4 bases and J lost 2, with 12 bases in between. Germline V gives CDR1 SGHKS, CDR2 YYEKEE (reference sequence). CDR3 coding DNA: TGTGCCAGCAGCAATCTTCAGGGGAACTATGGCTACACCTTC. This gives the protein CASSNLQGNYGYTF.

A single count supports this clone. The chain uses TRBV6-5 and TRBJ1-5, with no clear D. This CDR3 spans 14 amino acids. V was clipped by 2 bases and J by 5 bases, with 10 bases between them. The germline V gene has CDR1 MNHEY and CDR2 SVGAGI. CDR3 DNA sequence: TGTGCCAGCAGTTACCGGGGAAGGGATCAGCCCCAGCATTTT. This encodes CASSYRGRDQPQHF.

The rearrangement joins TRBV2 to TRBJ2-3; weak D call: TRBD2 (7 bases). Trimming pared 7 bases from V and 0 bases from J, leaving 14 bases between. CDR1 is SNHLY and CDR2 is FYNNEI in the germline V gene. The CDR3 totals 15 residues. CDR3 sequence (DNA): TGTGCCAGCAATCGGCGGGGGCGTAGCACAGATACGCAGTATTTT. Translating it yields CASNRRGRSTDTQYF.

CDR3: CASSPLDRVNSPLHF. Here the CDR3 DNA reads TGTGCCAGCTCACCCTTGGACAGGGTGAATTCACCCCTCCACTTT. V and J are TRBV18 and TRBJ1-6; 8 bases line up with TRBD1. Germline CDR1 is KGHSH and CDR2 is LQKENI. The CDR3 length is 15 residues. J lost 7 bases, V lost 3 bases, and 5 bases had no gene match. The entire variable domain, with the rest obtained from reference TRBV18 and TRBJ1-6, is as follows: NAGVMQNPRHLVRRRGQEARLRCSPMKGHSHVYWYRQLPEEGLKFMVYLQKENIIDESGMPKERFSAEFPKEGPSILRIQQVVRGDSAAYFCASSPLDRVNSPLHFGNGTRLTVT.

The chain recombines TRBV19 with TRBJ2-2; 7 bases line up with TRBD1. The CDR3 spans 15 residues. V trimming: 10 bases; J trimming: 6 bases; junction bases outside the gene matches: 14. Germline values: CDR1 LNHDA, CDR2 SQIVND (reference sequence). Here the CDR3 DNA reads TGTGCCACCCTTAAACAGGGGTTGGGCGCCGGGGAGCTGTTTTTT. Its translation is CATLKQGLGAGELFF.

V usage is TRBV9 and J usage is TRBJ1-1, with TRBD1 matching over 7 bases. Trimming cost V 3 bases and J 7 bases; bases outside gene matches: 0. Per the germline V gene, CDR1 is SGDLS and CDR2 is YYNGEE. The CDR3 totals 11 residues. CDR3 in amino acids: CASSAGGEAFF. The CDR3 region has the DNA TGTGCCAGCAGCGCAGGGGGTGAAGCTTTCTTT.

The chain has TRBV11-2 and TRBJ2-7, with 9 bases that match TRBD2. J lost 1 base, V lost 6 bases, and 10 bases had no gene match. The germline V gene encodes CDR1 SGHAT and CDR2 FQNNGV. The CDR3 runs to 16 residues. The CDR3 protein is CASSPVVGLASYEQYF. For the CDR3, the DNA is TGTGCCAGCAGTCCAGTCGTGGGACTAGCTTCCTACGAGCAGTACTTC.

This chain joins TRBV19 and TRBJ1-1; 10 nucleotides align to TRBD1. The CDR3 has 12 residues. Germline CDR1 and CDR2: LNHDA and SQIVND (reference sequence). Trimming took 4 bases from V and 11 from J; bases not matched to a gene: 4. The CDR3 protein is CASSKGQGKAFF. The CDR3 bases are TGTGCCAGTAGTAAGGGACAGGGGAAGGCTTTCTTT. The full variable domain, with the rest looked up from reference TRBV19 and TRBJ1-1, is DGGITQSPKYLFRKEGQNVTLSCEQNLNHDAMYWYRQDPGQGLRLIYYSQIVNDFQKGDIAEGYSVSREKKESFPLTVTSAQKNPTAFYLCASSKGQGKAFFGQGTRLTVV.

The chain is built from TRBV11-2 and TRBJ1-1; possibly TRBD1 for D (6 bases). CDR3 length equals 14 residues. Germline CDR1 SGHAT, CDR2 FQNNGV. V shed 5 bases and J shed 8 bases, with 18 bases lying between them. As DNA, the CDR3 is TGTGCCAGCAGCAAGACAGGATTTCGAACCGAAGCTTTCTTT. Its protein is CASSKTGFRTEAFF.

The rearrangement joins TRBV19 to TRBJ1-2; D gene unclear. The germline CDR1 and CDR2 sequences are LNHDA and SQIVND (reference sequence). The CDR3 spans 13 residues. V lost 7 bases to trimming and J lost 2 bases, with 11 bases between them. CDR3 loop: CASKNSPNYGYTF. CDR3 nucleotides: TGTGCCAGTAAGAACAGCCCAAACTATGGCTACACCTTC.

The chain combines TRBV28 with TRBJ1-2, with TRBD1 identical over 10 bases. This CDR3 region has 15 residues. V lost 3 bases and J lost 8; bases outside the gene matches: 9. Germline CDR1 reads MDHEN; CDR2 reads SYDVKM. The CDR3 coding sequence is TGTGCCAGCAGTTTGGGACAGGGGCCCGGTGGGGGCTACACCTTC. Amino acids: CASSLGQGPGGGYTF.

The genes are TRBV9 and TRBJ1-3, with TRBD1 as a possible D gene (5 bases). CDR3 length: 16 amino acids. The V and J ends lost 3 bases and 0 bases respectively, with 13 bases between them. Germline V gives CDR1 SGDLS, CDR2 YYNGEE. CDR3 DNA: TGTGCCAGCAGCGGAGGGGCGGGGAACTCTGGAAACACCATATATTTT. Residues: CASSGGAGNSGNTIYF. The variable domain in full, completed from reference TRBV9 and TRBJ1-3, reads DSGVTQTPKHLITATGQRVTLRCSPRSGDLSVYWYQQSLDQGLQFLIQYYNGEERAKGNILERFSAQQFPDLHSELNLSSLELGDSALYFCASSGGAGNSGNTIYFGEGSWLTVV.

The V call is TRBV5-4, the J call TRBJ2-3, with 10 bases aligning to TRBD2. Losses at the gene ends were 2 bases for V and 5 bases for J; bases not matched to a gene: 8. CDR1 is SGHNT, CDR2 YYREEE, per germline (reference sequence). This CDR3 is built from 16 residues. Here the CDR3 DNA reads TGTGCCAGCAGCTTAGTGAGCGGGGGGGCGGGAGATACGCAGTATTTT. Its translation is CASSLVSGGAGDTQYF.

This clone was seen only a few times. The genes are TRBV10-3 and TRBJ2-7; 12 nucleotides match TRBD2. The CDR3 spans 16 residues. The V gene end was trimmed by 2 bases and the J gene end by 4 bases; junction bases not matched to a gene: 6. Looked up from germline, CDR1 is ENHRY and CDR2 is SYGVKD. CDR3 DNA: TGTGCCATCAGTGAGATGGCTAGCGGGGGGGCATACGAGCAGTACTTC. Protein: CAISEMASGGAYEQYF.